What follows describes a single TCR beta chain. The antigen is not known. These data belong to a study of shared clonotypes between healthy human individuals. Study outcomes and limitations: A small donor pool kept down the genetic and exposure-history diversity that was represented.

This was a deep-level run. Study processing details: Filtering was not the same, since immunoSEQ gave junction-only sequences without quality scores. Data came from immunoSEQ multiplex PCR; TCRdb stores just in-frame clones and leaves some out. That table furnishes V, J and clone size, whereas the DNA furnished D and trimming. The sample lists a few million clones; approximately 94% were seen once. Germline CDR1 reads MNHNS; CDR2 reads SASEGT. This CDR3 has 15 residues. V gave up 0 bases and J gave up 9 bases, with 15 bases separating them. Sequenced input: naive CD4+ T cells sorted from blood. As for subset: CD45RA+ positively selected. The rearrangement uses TRBV6-1 and TRBJ2-1; possible D gene TRBD2, 6 bases. This receptor was taken from a young man in good health. The CDR3 sequence: CASSEATGGNGEQFF. CDR3 in DNA: TGTGCCAGCAGTGAAGCTACAGGAGGGAATGGTGAGCAGTTCTTC.